This T cell receptor (beta chain) was obtained from a study of T cells in narcolepsy (dated by TCRdb to the late 2010s). A note on the overall study: Patients with narcolepsy type 1 or type 2 (NT1, NT2) were enrolled in the study together with healthy control donors. The study sought autoreactive T cells targeting hypocretin neuron self-antigens (hypocretin, TRIB2) in narcolepsy patients, using TCR Vbeta sequencing to track clonotypes in blood and CSF.

The germline V gene (reference sequence) provides CDR1 SGHNT and CDR2 YYREEE. V was cut back by 2 bases and J by 5 bases, leaving a gap of 10 bases between them. From cysteine to phenylalanine, the CDR3 is 13 amino acids long. Only the CDR3 DNA is retained, 39 bases long and in frame from the first base. For TCR Vbeta sequencing, memory CD4+ T cells were sorted ex vivo from the peripheral blood of narcolepsy patients and healthy controls. Findings and caveats that apply to the study as a whole: Autoreactive clonotypes were reported to be detected serially in the blood of the same patients and of different patients, but not in the blood of healthy controls. No sequences matching autoreactive T cell clones were contained in some blood memory CD4+ repertoires from patients and controls. Numbers of sequenced blood memory CD4+ clonotypes were comparable, with averages of about 39,494 in patients and roughly 33,000 in controls. In plots comparing CSF and blood CD4+ T cell clonotypes from the same patient, HCRT-specific and TRIB2-specific autoreactive clonotypes were highlighted.

Receptor amplification or capture employed the immunoSEQ multiplex PCR assay. TCRdb mirrors the immuneACCESS table, restricted to in-frame sequences. Some clones are absent from its copies; in checked studies, under half trace to an unresolved V gene, and the reason for the others is unknown. This sample is represented by around 27,000 clones; around four fifths of them were singletons. Jointly, the top ten make up under 1.3% of the sample. Comment on this clone: The specificity of this receptor is unknown. Within one base of it there is no much larger clone, and no base qualities were kept.

The source of this sequence is a human donor with narcolepsy. The chain joins TRBV5-4 to TRBJ1-1; tentative D gene TRBD1, with 6 bases matching. The specimen sequenced was CD45RA- memory CD4+ T cells from PBMCs. The cell subset or site label, as the study defines it: memory T cells sorted ex vivo from peripheral blood. For the CDR3, the sequence is CASSFTGLTEAFF. The base sequence is TGTGCCAGCAGCTTTACAGGGTTAACTGAAGCTTTCTTT.